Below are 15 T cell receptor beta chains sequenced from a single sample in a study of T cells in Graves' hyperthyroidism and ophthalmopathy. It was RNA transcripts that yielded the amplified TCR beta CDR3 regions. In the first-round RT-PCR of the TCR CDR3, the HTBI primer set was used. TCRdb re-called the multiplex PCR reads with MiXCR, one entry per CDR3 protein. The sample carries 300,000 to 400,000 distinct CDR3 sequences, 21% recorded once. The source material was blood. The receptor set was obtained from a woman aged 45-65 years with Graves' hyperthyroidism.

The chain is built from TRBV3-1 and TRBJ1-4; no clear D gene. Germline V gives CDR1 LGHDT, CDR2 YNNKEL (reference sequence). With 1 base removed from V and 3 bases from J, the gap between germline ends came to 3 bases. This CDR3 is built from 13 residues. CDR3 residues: CASSQVPNEKLFF. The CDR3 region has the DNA TGTGCCAGCAGCCAAGTTCCTAATGAAAAACTGTTTTTT.

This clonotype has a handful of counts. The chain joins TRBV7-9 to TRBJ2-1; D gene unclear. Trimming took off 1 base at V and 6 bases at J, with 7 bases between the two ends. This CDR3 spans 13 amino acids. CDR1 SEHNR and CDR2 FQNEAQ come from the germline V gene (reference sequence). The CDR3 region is CASSLVTFNEQFF. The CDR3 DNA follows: TGTGCCAGCAGCTTAGTTACTTTCAATGAGCAGTTCTTC.

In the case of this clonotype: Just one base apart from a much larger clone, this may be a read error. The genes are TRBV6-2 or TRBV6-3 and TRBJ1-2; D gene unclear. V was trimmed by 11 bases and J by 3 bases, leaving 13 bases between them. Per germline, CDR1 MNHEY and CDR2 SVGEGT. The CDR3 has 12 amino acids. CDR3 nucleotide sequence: TGTGCCGGCAATAGCCCCGACTATGGCTACACCTTC. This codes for CAGNSPDYGYTF.

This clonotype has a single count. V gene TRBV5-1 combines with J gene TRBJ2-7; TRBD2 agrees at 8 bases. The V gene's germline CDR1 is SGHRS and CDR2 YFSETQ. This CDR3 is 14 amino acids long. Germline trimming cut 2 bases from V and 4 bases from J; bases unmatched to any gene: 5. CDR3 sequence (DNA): TGCGCCAGCAGCTTAAGCGGGAGAAAATACGAGCAGTACTTC. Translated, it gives CASSLSGRKYEQYF.

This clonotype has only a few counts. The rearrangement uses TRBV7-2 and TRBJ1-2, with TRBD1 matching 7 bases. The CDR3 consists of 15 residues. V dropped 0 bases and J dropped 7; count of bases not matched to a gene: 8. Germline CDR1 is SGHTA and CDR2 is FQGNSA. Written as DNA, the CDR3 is TGTGCCAGCAGCTTAGCGGAGTACAGGGGAATTGGCTACACCTTC. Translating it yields CASSLAEYRGIGYTF.

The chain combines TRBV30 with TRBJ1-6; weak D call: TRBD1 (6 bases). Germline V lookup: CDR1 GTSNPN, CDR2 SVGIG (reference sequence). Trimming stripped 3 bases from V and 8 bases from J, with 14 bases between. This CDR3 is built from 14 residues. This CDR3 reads CAWRQGYSDSPLHF. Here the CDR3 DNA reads TGTGCCTGGAGGCAGGGGTATTCAGATTCACCCCTCCACTTT.

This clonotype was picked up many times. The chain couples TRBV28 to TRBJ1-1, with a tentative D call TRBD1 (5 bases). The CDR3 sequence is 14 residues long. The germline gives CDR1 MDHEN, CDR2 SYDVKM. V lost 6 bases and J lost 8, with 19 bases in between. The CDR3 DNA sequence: TGTGCCAGCAGACGTTATCGGACCGGGACGGAAGCTTTCTTT. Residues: CASRRYRTGTEAFF.

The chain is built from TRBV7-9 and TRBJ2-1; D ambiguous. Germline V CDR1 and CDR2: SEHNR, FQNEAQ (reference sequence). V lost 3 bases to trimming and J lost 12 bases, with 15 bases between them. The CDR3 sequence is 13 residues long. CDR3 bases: TGTGCCAGCAGCTTCCCCCTCCAACGCGGGCAGTTCTTC. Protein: CASSFPLQRGQFF. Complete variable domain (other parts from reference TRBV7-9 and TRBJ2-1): DTGVSQNPRHKITKRGQNVTFRCDPISEHNRLYWYRQTLGQGPEFLTYFQNEAQLEKSRLLSDRFSAERPKGSFSTLEIQRTEQGDSAMYLCASSFPLQRGQFFGPGTRLTVL.

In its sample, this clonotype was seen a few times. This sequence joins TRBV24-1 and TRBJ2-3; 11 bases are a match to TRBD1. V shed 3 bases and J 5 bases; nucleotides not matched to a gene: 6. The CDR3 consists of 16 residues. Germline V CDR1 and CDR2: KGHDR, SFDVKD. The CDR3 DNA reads TGTGCCACCAGTGATCGGACAGGGGGCGCAGGAGATACGCAGTATTTT. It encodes CATSDRTGGAGDTQYF.

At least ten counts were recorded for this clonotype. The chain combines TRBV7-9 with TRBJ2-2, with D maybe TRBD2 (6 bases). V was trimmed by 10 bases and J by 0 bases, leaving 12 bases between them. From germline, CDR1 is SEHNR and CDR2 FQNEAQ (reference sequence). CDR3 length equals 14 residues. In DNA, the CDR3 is TGTGCCACCGGAACTAGCCCGAACACCGGGGAGCTGTTTTTT. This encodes CATGTSPNTGELFF.

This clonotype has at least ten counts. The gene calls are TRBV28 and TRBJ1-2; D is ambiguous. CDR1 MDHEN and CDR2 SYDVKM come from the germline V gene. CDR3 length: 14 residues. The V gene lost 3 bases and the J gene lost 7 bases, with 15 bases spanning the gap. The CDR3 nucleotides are TGTGCCAGCAGTTTGCTTCACGAGGGTTCTGGCTACACCTTC. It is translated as CASSLLHEGSGYTF.

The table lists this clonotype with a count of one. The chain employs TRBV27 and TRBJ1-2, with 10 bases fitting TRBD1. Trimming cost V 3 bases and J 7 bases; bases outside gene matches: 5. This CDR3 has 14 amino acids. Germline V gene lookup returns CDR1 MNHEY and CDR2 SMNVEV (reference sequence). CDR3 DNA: TGTGCCAGCAGTTTCGCCGGGACAGGGGCTGGCTACACCTTC. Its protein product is CASSFAGTGAGYTF.

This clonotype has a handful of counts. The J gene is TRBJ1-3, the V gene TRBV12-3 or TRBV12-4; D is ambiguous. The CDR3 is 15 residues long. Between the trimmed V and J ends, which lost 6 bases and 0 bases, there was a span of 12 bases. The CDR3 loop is CASRSHYSSGNTIYF. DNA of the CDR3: TGTGCCAGCAGATCGCACTATAGCTCTGGAAACACCATATATTTT.

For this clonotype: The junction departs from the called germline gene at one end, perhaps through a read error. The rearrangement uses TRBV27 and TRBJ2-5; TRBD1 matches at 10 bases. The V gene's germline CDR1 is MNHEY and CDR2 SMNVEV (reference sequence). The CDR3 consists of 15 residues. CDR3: CASSLLGTGEEIQYF. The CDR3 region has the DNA TGTGCCAGCAGTTTACTCGGGACAGGGGAAGAGATCCAGTACTTC.

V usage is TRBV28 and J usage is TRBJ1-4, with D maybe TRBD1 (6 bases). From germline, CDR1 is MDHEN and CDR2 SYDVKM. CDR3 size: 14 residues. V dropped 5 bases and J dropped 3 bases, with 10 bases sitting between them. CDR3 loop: CASSRGGANEKLFF. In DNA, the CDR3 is TGTGCCAGCAGTCGAGGGGGAGCTAATGAAAAACTGTTTTTT.